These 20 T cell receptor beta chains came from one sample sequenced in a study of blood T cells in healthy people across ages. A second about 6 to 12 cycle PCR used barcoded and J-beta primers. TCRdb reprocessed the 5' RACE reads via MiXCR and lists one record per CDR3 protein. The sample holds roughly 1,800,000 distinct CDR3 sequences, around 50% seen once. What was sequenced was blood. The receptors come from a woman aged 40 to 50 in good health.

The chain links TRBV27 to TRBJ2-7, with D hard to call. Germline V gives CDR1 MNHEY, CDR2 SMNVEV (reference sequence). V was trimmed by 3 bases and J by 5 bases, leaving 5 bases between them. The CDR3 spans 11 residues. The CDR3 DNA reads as TGTGCCAGCAGTTTTAGGAACGAGCAGTACTTC. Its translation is CASSFRNEQYF.

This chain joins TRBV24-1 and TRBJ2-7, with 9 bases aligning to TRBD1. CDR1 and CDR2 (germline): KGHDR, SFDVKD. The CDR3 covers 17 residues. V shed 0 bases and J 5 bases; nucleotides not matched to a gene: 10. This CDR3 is CATSDLVRQGGTHEQYF. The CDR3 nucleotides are TGTGCCACCAGTGATTTGGTGAGACAGGGGGGGACCCACGAGCAGTACTTC.

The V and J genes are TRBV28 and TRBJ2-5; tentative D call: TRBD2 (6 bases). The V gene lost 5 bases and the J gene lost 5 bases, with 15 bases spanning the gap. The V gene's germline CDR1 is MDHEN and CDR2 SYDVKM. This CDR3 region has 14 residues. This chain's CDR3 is CASSPPPGVETQYF. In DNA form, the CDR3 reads TGTGCCAGCAGTCCCCCCCCGGGGGTCGAGACCCAGTACTTC.

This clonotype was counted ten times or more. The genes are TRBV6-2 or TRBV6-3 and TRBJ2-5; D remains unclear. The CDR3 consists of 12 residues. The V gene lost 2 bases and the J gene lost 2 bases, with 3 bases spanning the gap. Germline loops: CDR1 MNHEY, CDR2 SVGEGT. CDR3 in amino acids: CASSYGQETQYF. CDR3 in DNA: TGTGCCAGCAGTTACGGGCAAGAGACCCAGTACTTC.

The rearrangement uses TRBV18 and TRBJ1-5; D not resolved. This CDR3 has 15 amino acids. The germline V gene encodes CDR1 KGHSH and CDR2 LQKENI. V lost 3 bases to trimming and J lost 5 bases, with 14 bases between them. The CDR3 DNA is TGTGCCAGCTCACCTGGCGTTTCCGGGGATCAGCCCCAGCATTTT. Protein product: CASSPGVSGDQPQHF.

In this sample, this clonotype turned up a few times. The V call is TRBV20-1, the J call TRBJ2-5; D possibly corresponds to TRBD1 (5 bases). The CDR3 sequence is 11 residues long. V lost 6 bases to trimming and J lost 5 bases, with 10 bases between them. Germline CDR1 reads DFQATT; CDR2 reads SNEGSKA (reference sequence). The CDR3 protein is CSAGQSETQYF. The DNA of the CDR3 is TGCAGTGCCGGACAATCGGAGACCCAGTACTTC.

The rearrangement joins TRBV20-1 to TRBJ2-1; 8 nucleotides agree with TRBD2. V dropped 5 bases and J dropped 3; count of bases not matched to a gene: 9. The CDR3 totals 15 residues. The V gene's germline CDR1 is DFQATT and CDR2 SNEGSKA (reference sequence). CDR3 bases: TGCAGTGCTTACACCGGGACTAGGCGCTACAATGAGCAGTTCTTC. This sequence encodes CSAYTGTRRYNEQFF.

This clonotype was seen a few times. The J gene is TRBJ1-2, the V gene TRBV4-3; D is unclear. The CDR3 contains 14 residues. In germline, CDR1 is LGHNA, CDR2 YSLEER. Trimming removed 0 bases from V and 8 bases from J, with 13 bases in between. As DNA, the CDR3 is TGCGCCAGCAGCCAAGATGGGTTTCAAGGCGGCTACACCTTC. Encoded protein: CASSQDGFQGGYTF.

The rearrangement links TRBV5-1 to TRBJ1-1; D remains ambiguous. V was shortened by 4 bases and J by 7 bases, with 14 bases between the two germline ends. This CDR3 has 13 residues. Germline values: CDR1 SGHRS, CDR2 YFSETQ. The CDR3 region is CASSETERGEAFF. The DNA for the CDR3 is TGCGCCAGCAGCGAGACGGAACGGGGTGAAGCTTTCTTT.

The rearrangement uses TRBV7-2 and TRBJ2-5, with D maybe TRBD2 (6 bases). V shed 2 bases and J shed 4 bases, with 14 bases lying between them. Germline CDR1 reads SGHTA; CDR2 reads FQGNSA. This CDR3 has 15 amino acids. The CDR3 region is CASSLFTSPRETQYF. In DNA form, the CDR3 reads TGTGCCAGCAGCTTATTTACTAGCCCGAGAGAGACCCAGTACTTC.

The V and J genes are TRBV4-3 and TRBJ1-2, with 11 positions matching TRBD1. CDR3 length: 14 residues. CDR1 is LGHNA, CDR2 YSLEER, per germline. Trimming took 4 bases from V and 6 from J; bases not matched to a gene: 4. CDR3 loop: CASSPRTGGDGYTF. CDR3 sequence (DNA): TGCGCCAGCAGCCCCCGGACAGGGGGCGATGGCTACACCTTC.

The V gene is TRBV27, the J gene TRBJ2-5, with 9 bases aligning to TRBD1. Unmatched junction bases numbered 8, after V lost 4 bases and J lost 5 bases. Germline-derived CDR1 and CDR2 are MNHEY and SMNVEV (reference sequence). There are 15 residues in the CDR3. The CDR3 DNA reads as TGTGCCAGCAGTTCCCCGGGACAGGGTCCCGAGACCCAGTACTTC. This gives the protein CASSSPGQGPETQYF.

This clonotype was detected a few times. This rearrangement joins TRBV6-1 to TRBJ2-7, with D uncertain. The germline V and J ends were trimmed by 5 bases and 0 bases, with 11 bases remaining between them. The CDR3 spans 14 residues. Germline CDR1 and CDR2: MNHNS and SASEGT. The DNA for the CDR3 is TGTGCCAGCAGTCCTCGTCCCCTCTCCTACGAGCAGTACTTC. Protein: CASSPRPLSYEQYF.

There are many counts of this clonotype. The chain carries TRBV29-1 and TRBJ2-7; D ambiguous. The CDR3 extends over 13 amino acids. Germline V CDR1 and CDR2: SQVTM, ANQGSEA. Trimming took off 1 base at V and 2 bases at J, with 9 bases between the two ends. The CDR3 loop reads CSVEVGGTYEQYF. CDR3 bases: TGCAGCGTTGAAGTAGGCGGAACCTACGAGCAGTACTTC.

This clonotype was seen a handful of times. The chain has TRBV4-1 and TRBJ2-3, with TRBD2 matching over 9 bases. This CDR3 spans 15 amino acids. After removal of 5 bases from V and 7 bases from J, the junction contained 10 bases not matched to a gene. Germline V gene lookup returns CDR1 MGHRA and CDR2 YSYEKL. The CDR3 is CASSLIAGDPNTQYF. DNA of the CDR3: TGCGCCAGCAGCTTAATAGCGGGGGATCCCAATACGCAGTATTTT.

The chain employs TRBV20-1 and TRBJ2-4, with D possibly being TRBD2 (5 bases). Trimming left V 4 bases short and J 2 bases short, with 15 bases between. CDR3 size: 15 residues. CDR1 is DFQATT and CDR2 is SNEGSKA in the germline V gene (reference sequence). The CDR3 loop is CSATLLPGSKNIQYF. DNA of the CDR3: TGCAGTGCTACACTGCTTCCGGGGTCCAAAAACATTCAGTACTTC.

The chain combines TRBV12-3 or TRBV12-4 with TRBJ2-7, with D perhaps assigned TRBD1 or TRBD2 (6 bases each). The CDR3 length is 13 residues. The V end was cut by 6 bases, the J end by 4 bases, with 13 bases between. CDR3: CASSPGAFYEQYF. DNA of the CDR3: TGTGCCAGCAGCCCGGGGGCCTTTTACGAGCAGTACTTC.

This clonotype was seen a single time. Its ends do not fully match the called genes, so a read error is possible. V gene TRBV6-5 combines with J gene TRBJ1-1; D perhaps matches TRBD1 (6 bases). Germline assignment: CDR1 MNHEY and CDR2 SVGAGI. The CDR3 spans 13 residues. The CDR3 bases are TGTGCCAACAGTTCCTCAGGGGTCACTGAAGCTTTCTTT. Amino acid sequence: CANSSSGVTEAFF.

CDR3 DNA: TGTGCCAGCAGCTCAACTAGCGGGGGACCCGGGAGTGACATTCAGTACTTC. Translated: CASSSTSGGPGSDIQYF. The chain is built from TRBV7-2 and TRBJ2-4; 11 bases are shared with TRBD2. The junction had 13 bases not matched to a gene; V was cut back by 4 bases and J by 8 bases. CDR1 is SGHTA, CDR2 FQGNSA, per germline. The CDR3 runs to 17 residues.

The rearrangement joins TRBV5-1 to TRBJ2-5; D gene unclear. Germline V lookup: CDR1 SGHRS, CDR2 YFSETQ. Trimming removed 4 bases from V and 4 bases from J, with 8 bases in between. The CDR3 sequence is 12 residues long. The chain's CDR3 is CASSTSRETQYF. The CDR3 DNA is TGCGCCAGCAGCACCTCCCGAGAGACCCAGTACTTC.